This T cell receptor (beta chain) was documented in a study of shared clonotypes between healthy human individuals. Clones were sequenced by immunoSEQ multiplex PCR, and TCRdb holds only the in-frame ones, with some missing. Among fewer than 850,000 clones listed, about two thirds were seen once. Germline CDR1 and CDR2: SGHRS and YFSETQ. The CDR3 has 13 residues. Trimming left V 4 bases short and J 2 bases short, with 10 bases between. The TCR was taken from a woman in her twenties or thirties in good health. V usage is TRBV5-1 and J usage is TRBJ2-7; D might be TRBD1 (6 bases). The source material was memory CD4+ T cells sorted from blood. Subset denoted: CD45RA-negative fraction. CDR3 residues: CASSPGHTYEQYF. CDR3 sequence (DNA): TGCGCCAGCAGCCCGGGACATACCTACGAGCAGTACTTC. The entire variable domain, with the rest obtained from reference TRBV5-1 and TRBJ2-7, is as follows: KAGVTQTPRYLIKTRGQQVTLSCSPISGHRSVSWYQQTPGQGLQFLFEYFSETQRNKGNFPGRFSGRQFSNSRSEMNVSTLELGDSALYLCASSPGHTYEQYFGPGTRLTVT.